This entry is about one T cell receptor beta chain. Adults between about 18 and 95 years of age took part from fewer than 30 US areas. In assigning cohorts, the study relied on participant-reported clinical history. The data belong to a study of blood T cell repertoires in COVID-19. Study information: Sites across the United States, Italy and Spain contributed samples from acute and convalescent COVID-19.

CDR1 and CDR2 from the germline V gene are GTSNPN and SVGIG (reference sequence). There are 13 residues in the CDR3. V was clipped by 5 bases and J by 5 bases; unmatched bases: 9. In the original analysis: From reference gene primer amplification, estimates of nucleated cell counts were derived. Produced via immunoSEQ multiplex PCR; TCRdb's table is partial and in-frame only. The V and J calls and clone size are taken from that table; D and trimming were inferred from the DNA. Of roughly 200,000 clones listed, 85% are singletons. This rearrangement joins TRBV30 to TRBJ2-7; 7 bases match TRBD1. This clonotype was sampled from a middle-aged man who had recovered from COVID-19. The sequenced sample consisted of PBMCs or T cells enriched from blood (not recorded which). The CDR3 DNA reads as TGTGCCTGGGAACGACAGGGTATCAACGAGCAGTACTTC. Translation gives CAWERQGINEQYF.